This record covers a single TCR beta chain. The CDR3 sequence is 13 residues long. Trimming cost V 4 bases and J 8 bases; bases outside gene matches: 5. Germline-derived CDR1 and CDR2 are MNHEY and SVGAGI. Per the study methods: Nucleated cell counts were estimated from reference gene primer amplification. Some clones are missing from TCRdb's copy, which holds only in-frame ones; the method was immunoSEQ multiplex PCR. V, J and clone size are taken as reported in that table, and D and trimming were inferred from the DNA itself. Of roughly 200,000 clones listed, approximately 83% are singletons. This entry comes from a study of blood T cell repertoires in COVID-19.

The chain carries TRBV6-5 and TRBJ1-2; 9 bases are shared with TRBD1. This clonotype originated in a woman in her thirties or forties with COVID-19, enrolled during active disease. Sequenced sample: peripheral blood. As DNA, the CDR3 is TGTGCCAGCAGTTGGGACAGGGTAACCGGCTACACCTTC. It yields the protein CASSWDRVTGYTF.